These T cell receptor beta chains were read from a single sample in a study of Ad26.COV2.S vaccination and SARS-CoV-2 variants. Generated by immunoSEQ multiplex PCR, the TCRdb table keeps only in-frame clones and is missing some. The data show 350,000 to 450,000 clones, around 93% seen once. The material was peripheral blood, obtained in a trial of Ad26.COV2.S vaccine versus placebo. The receptors here all came from a person aged 18-60 years who received the Ad26.COV2.S COVID-19 vaccine or a placebo. CDR3s include the opening cysteine and the closing phenylalanine or tryptophan. Each record gives: V gene, J gene, D gene, clone size, CDR3 protein, CDR3 DNA. The D gene is left open where the match is weak. Rows give clone size only sometimes, using once, few, many, or a class for an expanded clone.

>TRBV24-1|TRBJ2-7|TRBD1|NA
CATSDRDRDGSYEQYF
TGTGCCACCAGTGACCGGGACAGGGACGGCTCCTACGAGCAGTACTTC
>TRBV28|TRBJ1-2|NA|NA
CASSFRPFYGYTF
TGTGCCAGCAGTTTTCGGCCCTTCTATGGCTACACCTTC
>TRBV4-3|TRBJ1-5|NA|NA
CASSQDPERAGNQPQHF
TGCGCCAGCAGCCAGGATCCCGAGAGGGCCGGCAATCAGCCCCAGCATTTT
>TRBV5-5|TRBJ2-3|TRBD1|NA
CASSRRDSFPITQYF
TGTGCCAGCAGCCGCCGGGACAGCTTCCCGATTACGCAGTATTTT
>TRBV25-1|TRBJ1-5|NA|NA
CASSPRTDDNQPQHF
TGTGCCAGCAGTCCCCGGACGGACGATAATCAGCCCCAGCATTTT
>TRBV15|TRBJ1-4|NA|few
CATSREGREKLFF
TGTGCCACCAGCAGAGAGGGGAGGGAAAAACTGTTTTTT
>TRBV6-5|TRBJ1-2|NA|NA
CASSRVPSYGYTF
TGTGCCAGCAGCAGGGTCCCTTCCTATGGCTACACCTTC
>TRBV29-1|TRBJ2-3|NA|NA
CSAEVRYTDTQYF
TGCAGCGCCGAGGTCAGGTACACAGATACGCAGTATTTT
>TRBV5-4|TRBJ1-2|NA|NA
CASSWGIGYTF
TGTGCCAGCAGTTGGGGGATCGGCTACACCTTC
>TRBV7-8|TRBJ1-3|NA|NA
CASSFSFAGNTIYF
TGTGCCAGCAGCTTCTCCTTCGCTGGAAACACCATATATTTT
>TRBV30|TRBJ2-7|TRBD1|NA
CAWSGDSSYEQYF
TGTGCCTGGAGCGGGGACAGCTCCTACGAGCAGTACTTC
>TRBV4-3|TRBJ1-3|NA|NA
CASSQEVRNTIYF
TGCGCCAGCAGCCAAGAAGTAAGAAACACCATATATTTT
>TRBV28|TRBJ2-1|TRBD1|NA
CASSLRTGGNEQFF
TGTGCCAGCAGTTTACGGACAGGGGGAAATGAGCAGTTCTTC
>TRBV2|TRBJ2-7|NA|NA
CASARDSVYEQYF
TGTGCCAGCGCTCGGGACTCGGTCTACGAGCAGTACTTC
>TRBV6-2/TRBV6-3|TRBJ2-7|NA|NA
CASSYIAWGERRAYEQYF
TGTGCCAGCAGTTATATCGCCTGGGGGGAGCGCAGGGCCTACGAGCAGTACTTC